This TCR beta chain stems from a study of cytomegalovirus exposure and HLA in healthy donors. The PCR employed 60 Vbeta primers together with 13 Jbeta primers. Data came from immunoSEQ multiplex PCR; TCRdb stores just in-frame clones and leaves some out. This table holds about 210,000 clones. Trimming pared 4 bases from V and 2 bases from J, leaving 10 bases between. This CDR3 region has 14 residues. Germline V gene data show CDR1 as SGHRS and CDR2 as YFSETQ. V is TRBV5-1 and J is TRBJ1-3; D call uncertain. The source is a young woman in good health and CMV-seropositive. The specimen sequenced was PBMCs. The CDR3 DNA follows: TGCGCCAGCAGCCAACCTGAGGCTGGAAACACCATATATTTT. Its protein product is CASSQPEAGNTIYF.